This TCR beta chain is from a study of blood T cell repertoires in COVID-19 (TCRdb year 2020). In terms of the full investigation: Collaborator samples came from the United States, Italy and Spain and covered acute and convalescent phases of COVID-19. The material from the prospective study consisted of cDNA or gDNA derived from T cells, B-cell-depleted T cells, or PBMCs. Samples were obtained from the ongoing ImmuneRACE study (first 160 participants) and from some 1,300 subjects provided by 6 global collaborators. The dataset comprised deeply sampled blood TCRbeta repertoires from subjects exposed to, actively infected with, or recovered from COVID-19. Nearly every sample came with metadata listing a de-identified subject ID, COVID-19 status, age in years and sex. The repertoires were released in a freely available public database intended as a resource for research on the immune response to SARS-CoV-2. Where available, HLA class I and class II types were taken from metadata supplied by the sample provider and were not determined by assay-based typing. Broader findings and caveats from the paper: Clinical and demographic metadata were provided uncurated, with the amount varying by source and participant.

The germline V gene gives CDR1 as MDHEN and CDR2 as SYDVKM. Trimming at the junction amounts to 4 bases on V and 0 bases on J, and the germline ends lie 4 bases apart. The CDR3 goes from the cysteine to the phenylalanine over 12 residues. Only CDR3 DNA remains: 36 bases, in frame from the first base. A note on this clone: The antigen this receptor binds is unknown. No qualities accompany the bases; no much larger clone lies one base away.

The immunoSEQ Assay, a bias-controlled multiplex PCR, was used to amplify TCRbeta CDR3 regions from genomic DNA. Under the source paper's analysis protocol: The number of nucleated cells in each sample was estimated by amplification of reference gene primers within the assay. To quantify the absolute abundance of each unique TCRbeta CDR3 rearrangement, sequence reads were collapsed and filtered. For each sample, productive Simpson clonality was calculated by taking the square root of Simpson's diversity index across productive rearrangements. In TCRdb, the immuneACCESS table is reduced to in-frame sequences with V and J assigned. These tables do not hold every clone; where another copy was compared, an unresolved V gene accounts for under half, and the others remain unexplained. V, J and clone size derive from that table, while D and trimming were established from the DNA sequence. This sample lists roughly 49,000 clones; 80% to 90% were detected once. The biggest ten clones account for approximately 4.9% of the sample.

The collaborating institutions used their own protocols to collect whole blood in K2EDTA tubes. Collaborator samples were shipped for TCRbeta analysis as frozen whole blood, isolated PBMCs, or DNA extracted from either sample type. The receptor was isolated from a man between 60 and 75 years old with active COVID-19. The sample taken for sequencing was peripheral blood. The V gene is TRBV28 and the J gene is TRBJ2-7, with the D gene call left open. CDR3 protein: CASSSLSYEQYF. The DNA reads TGTGCCAGCAGTTCCCTCTCCTACGAGCAGTACTTC.